The subject of this entry is one T cell receptor beta chain. Its specificity is not known. Amplification of TCR beta CDR3 regions was performed using RNA transcripts as template. During a first-round RT-PCR of the TCR CDR3, the HTBI primer set was used. From the multiplex PCR reads, TCRdb called clonotypes with MiXCR, one entry per CDR3 protein. Seen here are 350,000 to 450,000 distinct CDR3 sequences, about 15% observed once, and the top ten hold roughly 11%. With V trimmed by 6 bases and J by 5 bases, 21 bases remained unmatched. This CDR3 has 19 residues. The V gene's germline CDR1 is MNHEY and CDR2 SVGEGT. These data belong to a study of T cells in Graves' hyperthyroidism and ophthalmopathy. Study observations and caveats: Blood also showed most of the thyroid clonotypes that were expanded above 0.001.

The TCR was taken from a woman aged 55 to 70 with Graves' hyperthyroidism. The specimen was blood. The J gene is TRBJ2-5, the V gene TRBV6-2 or TRBV6-3, with 10 nucleotides matching TRBD2. In nucleotides, the CDR3 is TGTGCCAGCAGCACCACAAGCTTACTAGCGGGATCCTCTCCGGAGACCCAGTACTTC. This sequence encodes CASSTTSLLAGSSPETQYF.